The 23 T cell receptor beta chains below were found in one sample sequenced in a study of shared clonotypes between healthy human individuals. The repertoire was sequenced with immunoSEQ multiplex PCR; TCRdb's copy has only in-frame clones and lacks some. The sample has roughly 2.5 million clones, roughly nine tenths seen once; the top ten hold around 0.14%. Material for sequencing was naive CD4+ T cells sorted from blood. Regarding subset: CD45RA+ positively selected. Every receptor here comes from a man younger than 35 in good health.

The chain joins TRBV28 to TRBJ1-5, with D hard to call. This CDR3 has 15 amino acids. Per the germline V gene, CDR1 is MDHEN and CDR2 is SYDVKM. With 7 bases removed from V and 2 bases from J, the gap between germline ends came to 15 bases. Written as DNA, the CDR3 is TGTGCCAGCACCCCGGAGCAGGTGGGCAATCAGCCCCAGCATTTT. Encoded protein: CASTPEQVGNQPQHF.

This sequence joins TRBV11-2 and TRBJ1-4; possible D gene TRBD1, 6 bases. The ends were cut back, 5 bases at V and 8 bases at J, with 18 bases in the middle. The CDR3 is 15 amino acids. Germline V gene lookup returns CDR1 SGHAT and CDR2 FQNNGV. CDR3 DNA sequence: TGTGCCAGCAGCCTAAATTCAGGGGTGGGAGAAAAACTGTTTTTT. This sequence encodes CASSLNSGVGEKLFF.

The chain is built from TRBV7-8 and TRBJ1-5; 8 positions agree with TRBD1. The length of the CDR3 is 16 residues. The germline V gene has CDR1 SGHVS and CDR2 FQNEAQ. V trimming: 2 bases; J trimming: 4 bases; junction bases outside the gene matches: 7. CDR3 protein: CASSLQSTGVNQPQHF. The CDR3 DNA reads as TGTGCCAGCAGCTTACAATCGACAGGGGTGAATCAGCCCCAGCATTTT.

The chain links TRBV2 to TRBJ1-3; D is possibly TRBD1 (6 bases). In germline, CDR1 is SNHLY, CDR2 FYNNEI. Trimming removed 6 bases from V and 4 bases from J, with 10 bases in between. The CDR3 is 13 amino acids. In nucleotides, the CDR3 is TGTGCCAGCAGCCGGGACATAGGAAACACCATATATTTT. Translating gives CASSRDIGNTIYF.

The V and J genes are TRBV2 and TRBJ1-5; D may be TRBD1 (6 bases). Germline assignment: CDR1 SNHLY and CDR2 FYNNEI. The CDR3 is 14 amino acids. Trimming took off 7 bases at V and 5 bases at J, with 15 bases between the two ends. For the CDR3, the DNA is TGTGCCAGCAACCTCGACAGGAACTATCAGCCCCAGCATTTT. Residues: CASNLDRNYQPQHF. Full variable domain (outside the CDR3, taken from reference TRBV2 and TRBJ1-5): EPEVTQTPSHQVTQMGQEVILRCVPISNHLYFYWYRQILGQKVEFLVSFYNNEISEKSEIFDDQFSVERPDGSNFTLKIRSTKLEDSAMYFCASNLDRNYQPQHFGDGTRLSIL.

As DNA, the CDR3 is TGTGCCAGCAGGATGGACAGTAATTCACCCCTCCACTTT. Residues: CASRMDSNSPLHF. The V call is TRBV2, the J call TRBJ1-6; D perhaps matches TRBD1 (6 bases). Germline values: CDR1 SNHLY, CDR2 FYNNEI. V shed 6 bases and J shed 6 bases, with 9 bases lying between them. The CDR3 covers 13 residues. The entire variable domain, with the rest obtained from reference TRBV2 and TRBJ1-6, is as follows: EPEVTQTPSHQVTQMGQEVILRCVPISNHLYFYWYRQILGQKVEFLVSFYNNEISEKSEIFDDQFSVERPDGSNFTLKIRSTKLEDSAMYFCASRMDSNSPLHFGNGTRLTVT.

This clone was picked up one time. The chain has TRBV5-1 and TRBJ1-2; 7 positions agree with TRBD1. V lost 4 bases to trimming and J lost 6 bases; unmatched junction nucleotides: 12. This CDR3 contains 15 residues. CDR1 and CDR2 (germline): SGHRS, YFSETQ. In DNA, the CDR3 is TGCGCCAGCAGCCTCACAGGGGAGTTTCGTAATGGCTACACCTTC. Protein sequence: CASSLTGEFRNGYTF.

The chain combines TRBV30 with TRBJ2-5; TRBD1 might be the D (7 bases). The CDR3 has 13 residues. Germline V lookup: CDR1 GTSNPN, CDR2 SVGIG (reference sequence). Between the trimmed V and J ends, which lost 2 bases and 5 bases, there was a span of 12 bases. The CDR3 region has the DNA TGTGCCTGGAGTCGGAGGGGGCCCGAGACCCAGTACTTC. Protein: CAWSRRGPETQYF.

This chain links TRBV27 with TRBJ2-7, with 8 bases fitting TRBD2. Losses at the gene ends were 6 bases for V and 1 base for J; bases not matched to a gene: 5. The CDR3 has 14 amino acids. The germline V gene has CDR1 MNHEY and CDR2 SMNVEV (reference sequence). CDR3 nucleotide sequence: TGTGCCAGCAGCGGGGGGGGTAGGTCCTACGAGCAGTACTTC. It yields the protein CASSGGGRSYEQYF.

Of note for this clone: Other DNA sequences within the sample encode an identical CDR3. The chain couples TRBV7-6 to TRBJ1-6; TRBD1 agrees at 7 bases. In germline, CDR1 is SGHVS, CDR2 FNYEAQ. The CDR3 totals 14 residues. J lost 6 bases, V lost 1 base, and 0 bases had no gene match. In DNA, the CDR3 is TGTGCCAGCAGCTTAGACAGGGGTAATTCACCCCTCCACTTT. The encoded protein is CASSLDRGNSPLHF.

This rearrangement joins TRBV4-3 to TRBJ2-7; 7 bases are a match to TRBD1. Unmatched junction bases numbered 13, after V lost 0 bases and J lost 2 bases. This CDR3 comprises 18 residues. CDR1 is LGHNA and CDR2 is YSLEER in the germline V gene. The CDR3 DNA sequence: TGCGCCAGCAGCCAAGATTATAGAGGGGACAGACTCACCTACGAGCAGTACTTC. Its protein is CASSQDYRGDRLTYEQYF.

The genes are TRBV10-1 and TRBJ1-2; D might be TRBD1 (6 bases). Trimming pared 5 bases from V and 2 bases from J, leaving 12 bases between. CDR3 length equals 14 residues. In germline, CDR1 is WNHNN, CDR2 SYGVQD (reference sequence). CDR3 sequence reads: CASSPIRGNYGYTF. Here the CDR3 DNA reads TGCGCCAGCAGTCCGATAAGGGGGAACTATGGCTACACCTTC.

This chain links TRBV7-9 with TRBJ2-1; possible D gene TRBD1, 6 bases. The V gene lost 5 bases and the J gene lost 10 bases, with 12 bases spanning the gap. The CDR3 consists of 12 residues. Germline values: CDR1 SEHNR, CDR2 FQNEAQ (reference sequence). CDR3: CASSHRDTEQFF. In DNA form, the CDR3 reads TGTGCCAGCAGCCACCGGGACACGGAGCAGTTCTTC. Looking up the rest from reference TRBV7-9 and TRBJ2-1 gives the full variable domain: DTGVSQNPRHKITKRGQNVTFRCDPISEHNRLYWYRQTLGQGPEFLTYFQNEAQLEKSRLLSDRFSAERPKGSFSTLEIQRTEQGDSAMYLCASSHRDTEQFFGPGTRLTVL.

This clone occurred once. The V and J genes are TRBV4-1 and TRBJ1-1; TRBD1 is a possible D gene (5 bases). Between the trimmed V and J ends, which lost 8 bases and 7 bases, there was a span of 20 bases. This CDR3 has 14 amino acids. Looked up from germline, CDR1 is MGHRA and CDR2 is YSYEKL. CDR3 sequence reads: CASRQIGKTFEAFF. DNA of the CDR3: TGCGCCAGCCGACAGATAGGAAAAACCTTTGAAGCTTTCTTT.

The chain links TRBV18 to TRBJ1-5, with D unresolved. With 4 bases removed from V and 5 bases from J, the gap between germline ends came to 24 bases. Germline lookup yields CDR1 KGHSH and CDR2 LQKENI. CDR3 size: 18 residues. The CDR3 protein is CASSQTSPRLEAYQPQHF. Written as DNA, the CDR3 is TGTGCCAGCTCACAAACCAGTCCGCGGTTGGAGGCCTATCAGCCCCAGCATTTT.

Points on this clone: Other DNA sequences in this sample translate to the same CDR3. This sequence joins TRBV11-1 and TRBJ2-5; 8 bases map to TRBD2. This CDR3 has 14 residues. The germline V gene has CDR1 SGHAT and CDR2 FQDESV (reference sequence). Unmatched junction bases numbered 4, after V lost 2 bases and J lost 5 bases. This CDR3 is CASSLSGGGETQYF. The CDR3 DNA follows: TGTGCCAGCAGCTTAAGCGGGGGTGGGGAGACCCAGTACTTC.

The V and J genes are TRBV5-8 and TRBJ2-4, with D perhaps TRBD2 (6 bases). V shed 4 bases and J shed 6 bases, with 20 bases lying between them. The germline CDR1 and CDR2 sequences are SGHTS and YDEGEE. The CDR3 covers 16 residues. The CDR3 region has the DNA TGTGCCAGCAGCCAAAGAGGCGGGGACGGCCTAAACATTCAGTACTTC. Its translation is CASSQRGGDGLNIQYF.

This rearrangement joins TRBV10-1 to TRBJ1-6; 7 bases match TRBD1. In germline, CDR1 is WNHNN, CDR2 SYGVQD (reference sequence). Trimming took 10 bases from V and 6 from J; bases not matched to a gene: 9. The CDR3 contains 14 residues. For the CDR3, the DNA is TGCGCCACCAATGCAGGGGGTCCTAATTCACCCCTCCACTTT. It specifies CATNAGGPNSPLHF.

V is TRBV7-9 and J is TRBJ2-3; 15 bases line up with TRBD2. The trim removed 5 bases at V and 3 bases at J, leaving 12 bases unmatched. CDR3 size: 19 residues. Germline CDR1 SEHNR, CDR2 FQNEAQ (reference sequence). In DNA, the CDR3 is TGTGCCAGCAGCGCGGGTTTGTGGACTAGCGGGAGGGAAACAGATACGCAGTATTTT. This translates into CASSAGLWTSGRETDTQYF.

The genes are TRBV2 and TRBJ1-1; TRBD1 agrees at 9 bases. Germline CDR1 reads SNHLY; CDR2 reads FYNNEI. J was trimmed by 3 bases and V by 6 bases; bases with no gene match: 2. The CDR3 extends over 13 amino acids. CDR3 residues: CASRWTGDTEAFF. CDR3 in DNA: TGTGCCAGCAGATGGACAGGGGACACTGAAGCTTTCTTT.

Concerning this clone: The identical CDR3 is also encoded by other nucleotide sequences in the sample. V and J are TRBV5-1 and TRBJ2-7; TRBD1 matches at 9 bases. There are 13 residues in the CDR3. The germline CDR1 and CDR2 sequences are SGHRS and YFSETQ. Trimming cost V 4 bases and J 5 bases; bases outside gene matches: 4. Here the CDR3 DNA reads TGCGCCAGCAGCCCCGGGGACAGGGACGAGCAGTACTTC. Translation: CASSPGDRDEQYF.

V is TRBV5-5 and J is TRBJ2-7, with TRBD1 matching 9 bases. V was pared by 4 bases and J by 0 bases, with 5 bases of the junction left unmatched. CDR3 length equals 15 residues. Germline V lookup: CDR1 SGHKS, CDR2 YYEKEE (reference sequence). The chain's CDR3 is CASSPSGQGSYEQYF. The CDR3 nucleotides read TGTGCCAGCAGCCCATCGGGACAGGGCTCCTACGAGCAGTACTTC.

The chain couples TRBV28 to TRBJ2-3, with D uncertain. Germline-derived CDR1 and CDR2 are MDHEN and SYDVKM. This CDR3 is 12 amino acids long. V lost 7 bases to trimming and J lost 2 bases, with 7 bases between them. CDR3 protein: CASNGVTDTQYF. CDR3 DNA sequence: TGTGCCAGCAACGGTGTCACAGATACGCAGTATTTT.